The present entry profiles one T cell receptor (beta chain) with its context. As yet, its antigen is unknown. The sample is drawn from a study of graft-versus-host responses after intestinal transplantation. In the study overall: Every one of the recipients received anti-thymocyte globulin induction and afterwards took tacrolimus and steroids for around 3 years.

Sequencing was performed with immunoSEQ multiplex PCR; in TCRdb, only in-frame clones are kept and a portion is missing. The sample consists of some 90,000 clones, roughly 92% of them appearing once. General study findings and limits: GvH clone levels peaked in circulation, and this peak was associated with early post-transplant HvG declines.

Germline CDR1 and CDR2: LNHDA and SQIVND (reference sequence). The CDR3 spans 15 residues. V was cut by 2 bases and J by 1 base, with 11 bases left in between. Here the sequenced sample was unstimulated CD8+ T cells sorted from spleen or lymph node cells, taken before transplant. The chain employs TRBV19 and TRBJ1-1; no clear D gene. The sequence was collected from a human donor who was the organ donor for an intestinal transplant. CDR3 loop: CASSISGRPNTEAFF. As DNA, the CDR3 is TGTGCCAGTAGTATAAGCGGGCGCCCGAACACTGAAGCTTTCTTT.